This T cell receptor beta chain was documented in a study of beta chain features in type 1 diabetes. Study results and caveats: It was possible that PCR favored shorter templates, equally so in patients and controls. There was a moderate but significant shortening of TCRB CDR3s in all four CD4+ subsets of Type 1 diabetes patients.

Comments on this clone: Its antigen is still unknown.

Using CD45RO/CCR7/CD25/CD127/CD95/CD27, CD4+ naive, central memory, regulatory and stem cell-like memory cells were sorted. Trimming removed 2 bases from V and 4 bases from J, with 18 bases in between. CDR1 MDHEN and CDR2 SYDVKM come from the germline V gene. The CDR3 totals 17 residues. The entirety of the isolated RNA underwent reverse transcription, so expressed TCRB transcripts were sequenced. Sequenced by immunoSEQ multiplex PCR; TCRdb stores in-frame clones only, minus some. In the table there are approximately 730,000 clones, around 15% of which are singletons. The rearrangement uses TRBV28 and TRBJ2-1, with D perhaps matching TRBD2 (6 bases). Material for sequencing was naive CD4+ T cells from blood. The source of this sequence is a man aged 18-30 years with type 1 diabetes. The CDR3 DNA reads TGTGCCAGCAGTTTAGGGTTCCTGAGGGCGGGGTACAATGAGCAGTTCTTC. This sequence encodes CASSLGFLRAGYNEQFF.